The source of this T cell receptor (beta chain) is a study of blood T cell repertoires in COVID-19. The germline gives CDR1 SGHDT, CDR2 YYEEEE. The CDR3 length is 13 residues. Trimming left V 2 bases short and J 4 bases short, with 10 bases between. In the authors' methods: Amplification from reference gene primers served as the basis for estimated nucleated cell counts. Some clones are missing from TCRdb's copy, which holds only in-frame ones; the method was immunoSEQ multiplex PCR. V and J calls and clone size are as listed in that table; D and trimming were resolved from the DNA. Here the sample spans 63,000 or so clones, roughly 91% being singletons.

The genes are TRBV5-6 and TRBJ2-7; a weak D match, TRBD1 (6 bases). Sequenced sample: peripheral blood. This clonotype was obtained from a human donor in a cohort sampled during active COVID-19. The CDR3 region is CASSFADRYEQYF. The CDR3 bases are TGTGCCAGCAGCTTCGCTGACAGGTACGAGCAGTACTTC.